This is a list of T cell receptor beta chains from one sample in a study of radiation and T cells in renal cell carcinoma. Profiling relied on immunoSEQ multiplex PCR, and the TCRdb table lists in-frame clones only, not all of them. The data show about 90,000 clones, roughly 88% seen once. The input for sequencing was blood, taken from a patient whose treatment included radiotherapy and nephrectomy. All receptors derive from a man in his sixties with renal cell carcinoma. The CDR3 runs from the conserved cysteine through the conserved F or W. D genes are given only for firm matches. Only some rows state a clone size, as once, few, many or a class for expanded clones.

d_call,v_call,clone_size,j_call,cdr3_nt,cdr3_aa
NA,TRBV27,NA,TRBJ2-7,TGTGCCAGCAGTCCCCGGGGGAACCTCCCCCTCGGCGAGCAGTACTTC,CASSPRGNLPLGEQYF
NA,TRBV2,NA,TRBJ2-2,TGTGCCAGCAGTCGAAGACAAGGGGCGCTAACCGGGGAGCTGTTTTTT,CASSRRQGALTGELFF
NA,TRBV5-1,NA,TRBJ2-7,TGCGCCAGCAGCTTGGAAGACAGTAACCTCTACGAGCAGTACTTC,CASSLEDSNLYEQYF
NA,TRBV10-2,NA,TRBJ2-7,TGCGCCAGCAGCTCACAGACAGTTCGCTACGAGCAGTACTTC,CASSSQTVRYEQYF
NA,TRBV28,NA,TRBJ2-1,TGTGCCAGCAGTTCAAGGACTCACAGAAAGTACAATGAGCAGTTCTTC,CASSSRTHRKYNEQFF
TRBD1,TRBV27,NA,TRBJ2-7,TGTGCCAGCAGTCCAACAGGGGGTTTCTACGAGCAGTACTTC,CASSPTGGFYEQYF
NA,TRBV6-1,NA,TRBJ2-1,TGTGCCAGCAGCCCTACTGGGTTCTATGAGCAGTTCTTC,CASSPTGFYEQFF
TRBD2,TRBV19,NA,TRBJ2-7,TGTGCCAGCTCCCGATATGGCGGGAGCTACGAGCAGTACTTC,CASSRYGGSYEQYF
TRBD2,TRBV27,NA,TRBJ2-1,TGTGCCAGCAGGCCCCAGGTCGGGAGGCTTCTCAATGAGCAGTTCTTC,CASRPQVGRLLNEQFF
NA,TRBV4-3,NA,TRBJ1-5,TGCGCCAGCAGCCAACAGGTAGATCAGCCCCAGCATTTT,CASSQQVDQPQHF
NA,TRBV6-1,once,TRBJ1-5,TGTGCCAGCAGTGAAAAGTCGGCGCCCCAGCATTTT,CASSEKSAPQHF